These T cell receptor beta chains were read from a single sample in a study of cytomegalovirus exposure and HLA in healthy donors. This table comes from immunoSEQ multiplex PCR, and its TCRdb copy is limited to in-frame clones, with some not included. The sample includes over 35,000 clones, approximately 60% seen only once; the top ten take about 8.5%. Sequencing used PBMCs. These receptors were collected from a human donor in good health. Each CDR3 is given with its conserved first and last residue. The D gene is left open where the match is weak. Only some rows state a clone size, as once, few, many or a class for expanded clones.

>-|-|TRBJ2-5|TRBV7-7
TGTGCTAGCAGCTCCACGGGGGGCCGGGGGGAGACCCAGTACTTC
CASSSTGGRGETQYF
>-|-|TRBJ2-5|TRBV5-1
TGCGCCAGCAGCTTCCAGGGCCAAGAGACCCAGTACTTC
CASSFQGQETQYF
>-|-|TRBJ1-2|TRBV10-3
TGTGCCATCAGTTCGGACGGCGGGGCTGGCTACACCTTC
CAISSDGGAGYTF
>few|-|TRBJ1-2|TRBV19
TGTGCCAGTAGTAAACTACCCAACTATGGCTACACCTTC
CASSKLPNYGYTF
>-|TRBD2|TRBJ2-1|TRBV5-1
TGCGCCAGCAGCTTCGGGGGGGGAGACAATGAGCAGTTCTTC
CASSFGGGDNEQFF
>-|-|TRBJ2-7|TRBV6-1
TGTGCCAGCAGAACGTGGGGGGACGAGCAGTACTTC
CASRTWGDEQYF
>-|-|TRBJ1-2|TRBV28
TGTGCCAGCAGGATTGGTGTGCAGGGCTACACCTTC
CASRIGVQGYTF
>-|TRBD1|TRBJ2-1|TRBV4-1
TGCGCCAGCCGGACGAGGGCAGGGGGCAGCTCCTACAATGAGCAGTTCTTC
CASRTRAGGSSYNEQFF
>-|-|TRBJ2-2|TRBV6-1
TGTGCCAGCAGGCGGCGGGAGAACACCGGGGAGCTGTTTTTT
CASRRRENTGELFF
>-|-|TRBJ1-5|TRBV10-3
TGTGCCATCAGTGACAGGGGCGGTCAGCCCCAGCATTTT
CAISDRGGQPQHF
>-|TRBD2|TRBJ2-3|TRBV5-1
TGCGCCAGCAGCTCACCTGATGGAGCGGGGGGGGTCAGAGATACGCAGTATTTT
CASSSPDGAGGVRDTQYF
>-|-|TRBJ1-6|TRBV19
TGTGCCAGTAGTCTAGAAGGGGCAAGGTCACCCCTCCACTTT
CASSLEGARSPLHF
>-|-|TRBJ1-5|TRBV28
TGTGCCAGCAGGACTACAGGGAAGGTTCAGCCCCAGCATTTT
CASRTTGKVQPQHF
>-|-|TRBJ2-7|TRBV7-2
TGTGCCAGCAGCTTCAAGACAGGTGAATACGAGCAGTACTTC
CASSFKTGEYEQYF
>few|-|TRBJ2-1|TRBV4-3
TGCGCCAGCAGCTCCAGGGGTATGAACAATGAGCAGTTCTTC
CASSSRGMNNEQFF
>few|-|TRBJ1-3|TRBV7-2
TGTGCCAGCAGCTCCCGGACGGGGGGCTCTGGAAACACCATATATTTT
CASSSRTGGSGNTIYF
>-|TRBD1|TRBJ1-3|TRBV10-3
TGTGCCATCAGCAGAGGGGGCATTCGCGACACCATATATTTT
CAISRGGIRDTIYF
>-|TRBD1|TRBJ2-3|TRBV7-9
TGTGCCAGCAGCCCCCAGCGGCAGGGGGCAGATACGCAGTATTTT
CASSPQRQGADTQYF
>few|-|TRBJ2-7|TRBV4-2
TGTGCCAGCGGCAGGGGCGAGCAGTACTTC
CASGRGEQYF
>-|-|TRBJ1-2|TRBV29-1
TGCAGCGGGGGGGGCGGATACTATGGCTACACCTTC
CSGGGGYYGYTF
>-|-|TRBJ2-5|TRBV5-4
TGTGCCAGCAGCTTTCAACAGGGTCACCAAGAGACCCAGTACTTC
CASSFQQGHQETQYF
>few|-|TRBJ2-7|TRBV30
TGTGCCTGGAGTTTCGGACAAGAATACGAGCAGTACTTC
CAWSFGQEYEQYF
>once|-|TRBJ2-5|TRBV11-3
TGTGCCAGCAGCCCAAAGGAGGGGGGGGGCGAGGAGACCCAGTACTTC
CASSPKEGGGEETQYF
>-|-|TRBJ2-7|TRBV4-3
TGCGCCAGCAGCCAAGATCGCGCAGGGAAGCAGTACTTC
CASSQDRAGKQYF
>-|-|TRBJ2-5|TRBV4-2
TGTGCCAGCAGCCAGAGGGACACACAAGAGACCCAGTACTTC
CASSQRDTQETQYF
>-|-|TRBJ2-7|TRBV18
TGTGCCAGCTCACCACCGGCAGGATCAGGGGACTACGAGCAGTACTTC
CASSPPAGSGDYEQYF
>-|TRBD1|TRBJ2-7|TRBV6-6
TGTGCCAGCAGACGGGACAGCTCCTACGAGCAGTACTTC
CASRRDSSYEQYF